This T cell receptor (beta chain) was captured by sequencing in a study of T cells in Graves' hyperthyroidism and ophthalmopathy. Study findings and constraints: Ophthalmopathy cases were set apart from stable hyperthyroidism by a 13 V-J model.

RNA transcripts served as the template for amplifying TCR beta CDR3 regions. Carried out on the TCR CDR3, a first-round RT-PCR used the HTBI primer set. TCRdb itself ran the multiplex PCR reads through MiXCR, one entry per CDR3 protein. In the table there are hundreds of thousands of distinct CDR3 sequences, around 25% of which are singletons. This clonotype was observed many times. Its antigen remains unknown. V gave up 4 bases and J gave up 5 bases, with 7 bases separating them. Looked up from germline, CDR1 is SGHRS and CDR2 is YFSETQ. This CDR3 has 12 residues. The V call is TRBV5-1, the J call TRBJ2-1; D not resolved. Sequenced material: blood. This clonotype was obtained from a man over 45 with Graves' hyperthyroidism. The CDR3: CASSELNNEQFF. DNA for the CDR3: TGCGCCAGCAGCGAGCTTAACAATGAGCAGTTCTTC.